The clone carrying this T cell receptor (beta chain) was seen only once. This entry is derived from a study of shared clonotypes between healthy human individuals. V dropped 4 bases and J dropped 2; count of bases not matched to a gene: 6. CDR1 and CDR2 (germline): SGHDT, YYEEEE. CDR3 length: 15 amino acids. The assay was immunoSEQ multiplex PCR, and TCRdb's table has in-frame clones only and misses some. The data contain about 610,000 clones, approximately 97% of them seen just once; the ten biggest clones take up 0.045% to 0.07%. The chain is built from TRBV5-6 and TRBJ2-1, with 7 bases matching TRBD2. Sequenced material: naive CD4+ T cells sorted from blood. Subset in this sample: CD45RA+ positively selected. This TCR was sampled from a woman in her 30s in good health. The CDR3 reads CASSPRLAAYNEQFF. DNA for the CDR3: TGTGCCAGCAGCCCTAGACTAGCAGCCTACAATGAGCAGTTCTTC.